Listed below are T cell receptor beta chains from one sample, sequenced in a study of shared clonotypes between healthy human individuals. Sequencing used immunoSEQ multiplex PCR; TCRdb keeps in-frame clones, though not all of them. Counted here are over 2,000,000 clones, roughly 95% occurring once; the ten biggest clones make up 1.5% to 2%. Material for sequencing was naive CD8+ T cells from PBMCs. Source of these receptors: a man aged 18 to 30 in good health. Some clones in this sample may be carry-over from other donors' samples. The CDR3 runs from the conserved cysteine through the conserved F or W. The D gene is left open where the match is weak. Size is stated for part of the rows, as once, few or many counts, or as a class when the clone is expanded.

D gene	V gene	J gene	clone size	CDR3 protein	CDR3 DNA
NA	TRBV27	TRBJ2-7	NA	CASSPLGQSYEQYF	TGTGCCAGCAGTCCGTTGGGACAATCCTACGAGCAGTACTTC
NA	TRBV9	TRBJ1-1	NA	CASSVGRGRTEAFF	TGTGCCAGCAGCGTAGGGAGGGGGAGGACTGAAGCTTTCTTT
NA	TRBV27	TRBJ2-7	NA	CASSLSGPFYEQYF	TGTGCCAGCAGTTTATCGGGGCCATTCTACGAGCAGTACTTC
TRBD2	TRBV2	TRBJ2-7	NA	CASEKTSGSSYEQYF	TGTGCCAGCGAGAAGACTAGCGGGAGCTCCTACGAGCAGTACTTC
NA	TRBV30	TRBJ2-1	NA	CAWDFWSKDEQFF	TGTGCCTGGGATTTTTGGAGTAAGGATGAGCAGTTCTTC
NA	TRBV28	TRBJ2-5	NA	CASSFLSAGSLQETQYF	TGTGCCAGCAGTTTTTTGTCGGCGGGTAGCCTCCAAGAGACCCAGTACTTC
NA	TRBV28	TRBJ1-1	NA	CASSLLSRGDTEAFF	TGTGCCAGCAGTTTATTGAGCAGGGGAGACACTGAAGCTTTCTTT
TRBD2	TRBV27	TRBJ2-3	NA	CASNPGGSGRGGTQYF	TGTGCCAGCAACCCTGGGGGTAGCGGGAGAGGAGGGACGCAGTATTTT
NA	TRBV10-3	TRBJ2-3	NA	CAIARVVWTDTQYF	TGTGCCATCGCCCGGGTAGTTTGGACAGATACGCAGTATTTT
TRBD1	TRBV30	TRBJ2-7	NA	CAWRGRDRGYEQYF	TGTGCCTGGAGGGGCCGGGACAGGGGCTACGAGCAGTACTTC
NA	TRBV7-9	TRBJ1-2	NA	CASSLIGGLANYGYTF	TGTGCCAGCAGCTTGATCGGGGGCCTCGCTAACTATGGCTACACCTTC
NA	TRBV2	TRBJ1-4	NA	CASSERWLGPTLFF	TGTGCCAGCAGTGAACGGTGGCTGGGGCCCACACTGTTTTTT
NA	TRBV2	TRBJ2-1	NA	CASLGRDGFWSYNEQFF	TGTGCCAGCTTGGGGCGGGATGGATTTTGGTCCTACAATGAGCAGTTCTTC
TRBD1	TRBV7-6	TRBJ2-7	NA	CASSPRTGVGGEQYF	TGTGCCAGCAGCCCCCGGACAGGGGTGGGAGGCGAGCAGTACTTC
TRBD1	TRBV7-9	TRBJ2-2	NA	CASSPGQGENTGELFF	TGTGCCAGCAGCCCGGGACAGGGGGAAAACACCGGGGAGCTGTTTTTT
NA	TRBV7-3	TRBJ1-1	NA	CASSYYPLQLGMNTEAFF	TGTGCCAGCAGCTATTACCCTTTACAGTTGGGTATGAACACTGAAGCTTTCTTT
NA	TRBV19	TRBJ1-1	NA	CASSILVGGAEAFF	TGTGCCAGTAGTATTTTAGTCGGAGGGGCTGAAGCTTTCTTT
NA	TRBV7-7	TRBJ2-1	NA	CASSPKGRSSYNEQFF	TGTGCCAGCAGTCCAAAAGGCCGGAGCTCCTACAATGAGCAGTTCTTC
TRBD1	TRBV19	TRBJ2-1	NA	CASSDRGPRDEQFF	TGTGCCAGTAGTGACAGGGGGCCCAGGGATGAGCAGTTCTTC
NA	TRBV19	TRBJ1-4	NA	CASSPWGDNEKLFF	TGTGCCAGTAGTCCCTGGGGGGACAATGAAAAACTGTTTTTT
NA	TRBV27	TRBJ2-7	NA	CASSSTGTLFNEQYF	TGTGCCAGCAGTTCGACCGGGACCCTGTTCAACGAGCAGTACTTC
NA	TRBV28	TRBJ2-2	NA	CASTPGVAGELFF	TGTGCCAGCACCCCGGGAGTTGCCGGGGAGCTGTTTTTT
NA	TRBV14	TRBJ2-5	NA	CASSRTALQETQYF	TGTGCCAGCAGCCGCACGGCTCTCCAAGAGACCCAGTACTTC
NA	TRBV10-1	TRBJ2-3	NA	CASTSDAYTDTQYF	TGCGCCAGCACCTCGGACGCCTACACAGATACGCAGTATTTT
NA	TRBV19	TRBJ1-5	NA	CASSPRGARNQPQHF	TGTGCCAGTAGTCCCCGGGGGGCGCGCAATCAGCCCCAGCATTTT
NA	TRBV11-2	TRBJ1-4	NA	CASSDQQRAANEKLFF	TGTGCCAGCAGCGATCAACAAAGGGCGGCTAATGAAAAACTGTTTTTT
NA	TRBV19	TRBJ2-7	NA	CASSIIRGSYEQYF	TGTGCCAGTAGTATAATACGCGGGTCCTACGAGCAGTACTTC
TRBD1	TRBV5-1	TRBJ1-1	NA	CASSLFPGTGHTLTAEAFF	TGCGCCAGCAGCTTGTTCCCCGGGACAGGGCATACTCTGACGGCTGAAGCTTTCTTT
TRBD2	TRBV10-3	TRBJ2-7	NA	CAISLLAGTYEQYF	TGTGCCATCAGCCTCCTAGCGGGGACCTACGAGCAGTACTTC
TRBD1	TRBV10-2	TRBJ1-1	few	CASSPRQGRSTEAFF	TGCGCCAGCAGTCCTAGACAGGGACGGAGCACTGAAGCTTTCTTT
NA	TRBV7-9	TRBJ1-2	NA	CASSLQQEVDGYTF	TGTGCCAGCAGCTTGCAACAGGAGGTTGATGGCTACACCTTC
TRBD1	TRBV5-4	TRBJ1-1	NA	CASSPGTVEAFF	TGTGCCAGCAGCCCCGGGACAGTTGAAGCTTTCTTT
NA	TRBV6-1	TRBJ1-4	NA	CASSPLGEGEKLFF	TGTGCCAGCAGTCCCCTGGGGGAGGGTGAAAAACTGTTTTTT
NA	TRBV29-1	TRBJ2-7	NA	CSVHHEGSSYEQYF	TGCAGCGTCCATCATGAAGGGAGCTCCTACGAGCAGTACTTC
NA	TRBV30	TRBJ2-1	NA	CAWSVLDIRFTYNEQFF	TGTGCCTGGAGTGTACTGGACATCCGATTTACCTACAATGAGCAGTTCTTC
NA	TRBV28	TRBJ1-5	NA	CASRRGEGNQPQHF	TGTGCCAGCCGTAGGGGCGAAGGCAATCAGCCCCAGCATTTT
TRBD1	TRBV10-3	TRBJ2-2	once	CAISVRGQGANTGELFF	TGTGCCATCAGTGTTCGGGGACAGGGGGCGAACACCGGGGAGCTGTTTTTT
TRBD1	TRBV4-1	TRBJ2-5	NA	CASSQDRQGPKTQYF	TGCGCCAGCAGCCAAGATCGACAGGGGCCAAAGACCCAGTACTTC
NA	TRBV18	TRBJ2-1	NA	CASSPRDGSRYNEQFF	TGTGCCAGCTCACCACGGGACGGGAGCAGATACAATGAGCAGTTCTTC
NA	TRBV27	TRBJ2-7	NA	CASSSQTVKYEQYF	TGTGCCAGCAGTTCACAGACGGTAAAATACGAGCAGTACTTC
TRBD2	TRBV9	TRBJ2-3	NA	CASSALAGGSTDTQYF	TGTGCCAGCAGCGCCTTAGCGGGAGGGAGCACAGATACGCAGTATTTT
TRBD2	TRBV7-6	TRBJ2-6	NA	CASSVFSGRVSLANVLTF	TGTGCCAGCAGCGTATTTAGCGGGAGGGTTTCTTTGGCCAACGTCCTGACTTTC
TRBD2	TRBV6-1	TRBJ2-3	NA	CASSGPGLAKDTQYF	TGTGCCAGCAGTGGGCCAGGACTAGCGAAAGATACGCAGTATTTT
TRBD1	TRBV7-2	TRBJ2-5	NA	CASSLGLQGVETQYF	TGTGCCAGCAGCTTAGGGTTACAGGGGGTGGAGACCCAGTACTTC
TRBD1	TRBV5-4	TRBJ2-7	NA	CASSWGVTGGDEQYF	TGTGCCAGCAGCTGGGGAGTGACAGGGGGCGACGAGCAGTACTTC
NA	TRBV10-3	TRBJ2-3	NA	CAISEELASDTQYF	TGTGCCATCAGTGAGGAACTAGCCTCCGATACGCAGTATTTT
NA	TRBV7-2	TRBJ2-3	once	CASSLETSTDTQYF	TGTGCCAGCAGCCTTGAAACTAGCACAGATACGCAGTATTTT
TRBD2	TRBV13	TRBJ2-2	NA	CASSLGFGLASTGELFF	TGTGCCAGCAGCTTAGGTTTTGGACTAGCGAGCACCGGGGAGCTGTTTTTT
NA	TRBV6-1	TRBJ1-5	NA	CASSEGGHRYSNQPQHF	TGTGCCAGCAGTGAAGGTGGACACAGATATAGCAATCAGCCCCAGCATTTT
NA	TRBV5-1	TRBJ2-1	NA	CASTDLGEQFF	TGCGCCAGCACCGATCTGGGGGAGCAGTTCTTC
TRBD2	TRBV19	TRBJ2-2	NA	CASSIGSGSHTGELFF	TGTGCCAGTAGTATAGGTAGCGGGAGCCACACCGGGGAGCTGTTTTTT
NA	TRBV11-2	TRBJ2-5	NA	CASSSQRQGQETQYF	TGTGCCAGCAGCTCCCAGAGGCAGGGCCAAGAGACCCAGTACTTC
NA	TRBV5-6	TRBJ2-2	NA	CASSWESGGAPGELFF	TGTGCCAGCAGCTGGGAATCCGGAGGGGCCCCCGGGGAGCTGTTTTTT
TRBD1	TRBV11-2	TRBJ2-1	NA	CASSYPLTGLDSNEQFF	TGTGCCAGCAGCTACCCCTTGACAGGGCTGGATTCTAATGAGCAGTTCTTC
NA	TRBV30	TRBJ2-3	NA	CAWPGASQYF	TGTGCCTGGCCGGGAGCATCGCAGTATTTT